This TCR beta chain was found in a study of regulatory T cells in long-lasting Graves disease. General study results and limits: For persistent Graves' patients, TCR diversity was lower than for newly diagnosed ones.

Arm-PCR with iRepertoire HTBI primers amplified the CDR3 regions for these TCR beta libraries. TCRdb fed the multiplex PCR reads into MiXCR, producing one record per CDR3 protein. The data hold about 430,000 distinct CDR3 sequences, with roughly a fifth observed a single time. The time point is: persistent/refractory GD, antithyroid drugs over 5 years with positive TRAb. Preparation of the TCR library used RNA extracted from PBMCs. Notes on this clonotype: Its antigen is as yet unknown.

The source material was peripheral blood mononuclear cells (PBMCs), sampled when the disease was refractory, from a patient treated with antithyroid drugs. The clonotype comes from a female donor with Graves disease.

CDR3 nucleotide sequence: TGTGCCAGCAGCTCTGGACTAGGAGGGTGGGGCACAGATACGCAGTATTTT. It yields the protein CASSSGLGGWGTDTQYF. The chain employs TRBV7-3 and TRBJ2-3; 7 nucleotides align to TRBD2. Germline CDR1 reads SGHTA; CDR2 reads FQGTGA. Germline trimming cut 4 bases from V and 1 base from J; bases unmatched to any gene: 11. The CDR3 length is 17 residues.